Below are 19 T cell receptor beta chains sequenced from a single sample in a study of molecular identifiers for immune sequencing clone quantification. TCRdb fed the PCR reads into MiXCR, producing one record per CDR3 protein. Among around 86,000 distinct CDR3 sequences listed, around a fifth were seen once. The specimen sequenced was naive CD8+ T cells from blood, with Jurkat cell RNA spiked in. Indicated subset: FACS-sorted CD8+CD4-CCR7+CD45RA+ naive T cells. Receptors were obtained from a human donor in good health. Some libraries in this study had Jurkat cell RNA spiked in.

This clonotype was detected ten times or more. V usage is TRBV7-9 and J usage is TRBJ2-3; 10 nucleotides match TRBD2. CDR1 is SEHNR, CDR2 FQNEAQ, per germline (reference sequence). This CDR3 is built from 15 residues. V gave up 5 bases and J gave up 3 bases; unmatched junction bases: 5. The CDR3 bases are TGTGCCAGCAGCGCAACTAGCGGGATTACAGATACGCAGTATTTT. It yields the protein CASSATSGITDTQYF.

This clonotype was seen many times. The chain links TRBV7-2 to TRBJ2-7; 13 bases fit TRBD2. V shed 6 bases and J 5 bases; nucleotides not matched to a gene: 7. The CDR3 is 15 amino acids. Germline-derived CDR1 and CDR2 are SGHTA and FQGNSA. CDR3 sequence: CASRFRLAGGHEQYF. Written as DNA, the CDR3 is TGTGCCAGCAGGTTTAGACTAGCGGGGGGCCACGAGCAGTACTTC. Full variable domain (remainder filled in from reference TRBV7-2 and TRBJ2-7): GAGVSQSPSNKVTEKGKDVELRCDPISGHTALYWYRQSLGQGLEFLIYFQGNSAPDKSGLPSDRFSAERTGGSVSTLTIQRTQQEDSAVYLCASRFRLAGGHEQYFGPGTRLTVT.

This chain uses TRBV7-9 with TRBJ2-3, with 8 bases fitting TRBD2. CDR1 SEHNR and CDR2 FQNEAQ come from the germline V gene (reference sequence). CDR3 length: 15 amino acids. V trimming: 5 bases; J trimming: 5 bases; junction bases outside the gene matches: 9. Here the CDR3 reads CASSRPSTSEDTQYF. The CDR3 DNA is TGTGCCAGCAGCCGTCCATCGACTAGCGAAGATACGCAGTATTTT.

This clonotype came up many times. This chain joins TRBV7-9 and TRBJ1-1; possible D gene TRBD1, 6 bases. The ends were cut back, 6 bases at V and 1 base at J, with 9 bases in the middle. The CDR3 runs 13 residues. Germline V CDR1 and CDR2: SEHNR, FQNEAQ (reference sequence). This CDR3 is CASRGGWNTEAFF. As DNA, the CDR3 is TGTGCCAGCAGAGGGGGGTGGAACACTGAAGCTTTCTTT. The full variable domain, completed using reference TRBV7-9 and TRBJ1-1, is DTGVSQNPRHKITKRGQNVTFRCDPISEHNRLYWYRQTLGQGPEFLTYFQNEAQLEKSRLLSDRFSAERPKGSFSTLEIQRTEQGDSAMYLCASRGGWNTEAFFGQGTRLTVV.

Many counts were recorded for this clonotype. Here the CDR3 reads CASSLSPDYEQYF. The CDR3 DNA follows: TGCGCCAGCAGCTTGTCACCCGACTACGAGCAGTACTTC. This chain joins TRBV5-1 and TRBJ2-7; no reliable D call. The V gene's germline CDR1 is SGHRS and CDR2 YFSETQ. Between the trimmed V and J ends, which lost 1 base and 3 bases, there was a span of 8 bases. There are 13 residues in the CDR3.

This sequence joins TRBV12-3 or TRBV12-4 and TRBJ2-5; TRBD2 matches at 7 bases. CDR3 size: 17 residues. The J segment lost 5 bases and the V segment lost 0 bases, leaving 12 bases of the junction unmatched. The CDR3 reads CASSLARAGRESETQYF. For the CDR3, the DNA is TGTGCCAGCAGTTTAGCGCGGGCTGGGCGGGAGAGCGAGACCCAGTACTTC.

In its sample, this clonotype was seen many times. V and J are TRBV11-2 and TRBJ2-7, with TRBD2 matching 10 bases. This CDR3 comprises 15 residues. From germline, CDR1 is SGHAT and CDR2 FQNNGV. Trimming cost V 4 bases and J 4 bases; bases outside gene matches: 7. The CDR3 sequence: CASSSPGLATYEQYF. The CDR3 DNA sequence: TGTGCCAGCAGCTCCCCGGGACTAGCGACATACGAGCAGTACTTC.

This clonotype was recorded many times. The rearrangement joins TRBV7-9 to TRBJ1-6; tentatively, D is TRBD1 (5 bases). The CDR3 consists of 14 residues. CDR1 is SEHNR, CDR2 FQNEAQ, per germline (reference sequence). V dropped 5 bases and J dropped 8 bases, with 13 bases sitting between them. The CDR3 region has the DNA TGTGCCAGCAGCCCTCGGGACGGTCATTCACCCCTCCACTTT. This encodes CASSPRDGHSPLHF.

In its sample, this clonotype was seen many times. The chain joins TRBV11-3 to TRBJ1-2, with 7 bases lining up with TRBD1. V trimming: 8 bases; J trimming: 11 bases; junction bases outside the gene matches: 14. The germline CDR1 and CDR2 sequences are SGHNT and YENEEA. The CDR3 extends over 13 amino acids. The CDR3 coding sequence is TGTGCCAGCTGGAGGGGGCCTCTCAGGGGTTACACCTTC. This gives the protein CASWRGPLRGYTF.

The sample holds many counts of this clonotype. This sequence joins TRBV23-1 and TRBJ2-2; a possible D gene is TRBD1 (5 bases). TRBV23-1 has ORF status, its function being uncertain. Trimming took 4 bases from V and 6 from J, leaving 9 bases between them. This CDR3 has 13 residues. The CDR3 DNA sequence: TGCGCCAGCAGTCTCAGGGATTCCGGGGAGCTGTTTTTT. It is translated as CASSLRDSGELFF.

A single count supports this clonotype. A junction end diverges from the germline sequence, so it may reflect a read error. V gene TRBV6-6 combines with J gene TRBJ2-5; 10 positions agree with TRBD2. The CDR3 spans 15 residues. In germline, CDR1 is MNHNY, CDR2 SVGAGI (reference sequence). CDR3 sequence (DNA): TGTGCCAGCCGTTATGGAGCGGGGGGGCAAGAGACCCAGTACTTC. It specifies CASRYGAGGQETQYF.

The chain recombines TRBV7-2 with TRBJ2-1; TRBD1 agrees at 10 bases. Trimming at V came to 2 bases and at J to 4 bases, leaving 5 bases not matched to a gene. The CDR3 loop spans 16 amino acids. CDR1 is SGHTA and CDR2 is FQGNSA in the germline V gene. The chain's CDR3 is CASSLSDRGGYNEQFF. DNA for the CDR3: TGTGCCAGCAGCTTATCGGACAGGGGGGGGTACAATGAGCAGTTCTTC.

This clonotype was picked up many times. This chain joins TRBV7-9 and TRBJ1-1; D perhaps matches TRBD1 (5 bases). Trimming removed 6 bases from V and 6 bases from J, with 17 bases in between. The germline CDR1 and CDR2 sequences are SEHNR and FQNEAQ (reference sequence). CDR3 size: 14 residues. The CDR3 DNA reads as TGTGCCAGCAGTCCTACCGGGACCGGACCTGAAGCTTTCTTT. Translated, it gives CASSPTGTGPEAFF.

The sample holds many counts of this clonotype. This sequence joins TRBV2 and TRBJ2-1, with D hard to call. V lost 3 bases to trimming and J lost 3 bases, with 9 bases between them. This CDR3 has 14 amino acids. Germline V gene sequence: CDR1 SNHLY, CDR2 FYNNEI. CDR3: CASSDTKLYNEQFF. CDR3 nucleotides: TGTGCCAGCAGTGACACGAAACTCTACAATGAGCAGTTCTTC.

The chain couples TRBV12-2 to TRBJ2-3; the table's D gene call, TRBD1, was not cross checked with the DNA. TRBV12-2 is a documented pseudogene. The CDR3 runs 17 residues. The DNA of the CDR3 is TGTGCAAGTCGCTTTAGCTGCCGGGACGCCAACACAGATACGCAGTATTTT. Translation gives CASRFSCRDANTDTQYF.

This clonotype was counted many times. The V gene is TRBV5-1, the J gene TRBJ2-2; 7 nucleotides align to TRBD2. V lost 2 bases to trimming and J lost 4 bases; unmatched junction nucleotides: 11. The CDR3 is made up of 17 amino acids. Germline V gene lookup returns CDR1 SGHRS and CDR2 YFSETQ. CDR3 nucleotide sequence: TGCGCCAGCAGCTTTACTAGCGTGAGGAGTTTCACCGGGGAGCTGTTTTTT. This encodes CASSFTSVRSFTGELFF.

This clonotype was seen at least ten times. The chain carries TRBV5-1 and TRBJ2-4; TRBD2 is a possible D gene (5 bases). V dropped 9 bases and J dropped 3 bases, with 28 bases sitting between them. Germline values: CDR1 SGHRS, CDR2 YFSETQ. The CDR3 extends over 18 amino acids. The CDR3: CATRESSDPPGDKNIQYF. Written as DNA, the CDR3 is TGCGCCACCCGGGAATCCTCGGACCCCCCTGGGGACAAAAACATTCAGTACTTC.

This clonotype was recorded many times. This chain links TRBV5-1 with TRBJ2-7; possibly TRBD2 for D (5 bases). Trimming removed 3 bases at V and 4 bases at J, with 14 bases between. This CDR3 has 14 amino acids. The germline V gene has CDR1 SGHRS and CDR2 YFSETQ. The CDR3 region is CASSSPGVAYEQYF. The DNA for the CDR3 is TGCGCCAGCAGCTCTCCCGGGGTAGCGTACGAGCAGTACTTC.

This clonotype was picked up many times. The V and J genes are TRBV5-4 and TRBJ2-3; D possibly uses TRBD1 or TRBD2 (5 bases each). CDR1 SGHNT and CDR2 YYREEE come from the germline V gene (reference sequence). The CDR3 runs to 12 residues. V was pared by 6 bases and J by 2 bases, with 7 bases between. CDR3 sequence (DNA): TGTGCCAGCACCGGGACCACAGATACGCAGTATTTT. As protein: CASTGTTDTQYF. Looking up the rest from reference TRBV5-4 and TRBJ2-3 gives the full variable domain: ETGVTQSPTHLIKTRGQQVTLRCSSQSGHNTVSWYQQALGQGPQFIFQYYREEENGRGNFPPRFSGLQFPNYSSELNVNALELDDSALYLCASTGTTDTQYFGPGTRLTVL.